This T cell receptor (beta chain) was recovered during a study of Ad26.COV2.S vaccination and SARS-CoV-2 variants. Whole-study context: It was the COV1001 Ad26.COV2.S trial arm that included the donor. Into the muscle, Ad26.COV2.S was dosed once or twice, 56 days apart.

On this clone: Its matching antigen is unknown.

Study-wide results and limits: Participants in the vaccine arm had higher spike-specific TCR breadth; placebo recipients had lower.

Indicated treatment: some 20 received Ad26.COV2.S at low or high dose, single or two shots; about 5 received placebo; per-sample allocation not given. On day 63 after the first injection, vaccine and placebo recipients gave samples. Donor was an adult aged 18-55 years in Boston. Using immunoSEQ multiplex PCR, the repertoire was profiled, and TCRdb retains in-frame clones only, with some absent. The table has over 400,000 clones, 90% seen once. The specimen was peripheral blood, collected in a trial of Ad26.COV2.S vaccine versus placebo. This receptor was obtained from a person between 18 and 65 years old who received the Ad26.COV2.S COVID-19 vaccine or a placebo.

CDR3 amino acids: CASVPGGFLSYEQYF. The CDR3 DNA reads as TGTGCTAGTGTCCCAGGGGGGTTCCTCTCCTACGAGCAGTACTTC. This chain links TRBV12-5 with TRBJ2-7; TRBD1 is a possible D gene (7 bases). CDR3 size: 15 residues. V was shortened by 7 bases and J by 0 bases, with 16 bases between the two germline ends. CDR1 LGHNT and CDR2 FRNRAP come from the germline V gene.